This T cell receptor beta chain was observed in a study of blood T cell repertoires in COVID-19. Method: immunoSEQ multiplex PCR; TCRdb's copy keeps in-frame clones and lacks some. The sample has some 150,000 clones; under 95% are singletons. The CDR3 consists of 14 residues. Germline loops: CDR1 LNHDA, CDR2 SQIVND (reference sequence). Trimming pared 5 bases from V and 9 bases from J, leaving 17 bases between. Material: peripheral blood. This chain links TRBV19 with TRBJ2-1; D is unclear. The sequence came from a middle-aged man with acute or convalescent COVID-19. The CDR3 spells CASSAWNTKSEQFF. In DNA, the CDR3 is TGTGCCAGTAGTGCCTGGAACACTAAGTCTGAGCAGTTCTTC. The whole variable domain, filled in from reference TRBV19 and TRBJ2-1, reads DGGITQSPKYLFRKEGQNVTLSCEQNLNHDAMYWYRQDPGQGLRLIYYSQIVNDFQKGDIAEGYSVSREKKESFPLTVTSAQKNPTAFYLCASSAWNTKSEQFFGPGTRLTVL.